Sequencing of this T cell receptor (beta chain) was carried out in a study of shared clonotypes between healthy human individuals. Study-wide background: Three plates were used per donor for CD4 naive, three for CD4 memory, two for CD8 naive and one for CD8 memory.

The CDR3 covers 17 residues. J gave up 3 bases and V 0 bases, and 10 bases lay outside the gene matches. Per the germline V gene, CDR1 is MGHRA and CDR2 is YSYEKL. Data came from immunoSEQ multiplex PCR; TCRdb stores just in-frame clones and leaves some out. The table lists about 1.5 million clones, 98% of them singletons. The donors, healthy adults who were HIV-negative, had experienced no recent acute infections or vaccinations. The sequence was collected from a young man in good health. The chain uses TRBV4-1 and TRBJ2-7; TRBD2 matches 8 bases. The specimen sequenced was naive CD4+ T cells sorted from blood. Subset meaning: CD45RA+ positively selected. The CDR3, as DNA: TGCGCCAGCAGCCAAGAAGGCTCGGGAGGGCCCCACTACGAGCAGTACTTC. This translates into CASSQEGSGGPHYEQYF.